These 3 T cell receptor beta chains were all obtained from the same sample, sequenced in a study of T-cell memory formation after mild COVID-19. TCRdb reanalysed the 5' RACE reads using MiXCR and keeps one entry per CDR3 protein. Of some 300,000 distinct CDR3 sequences in the sample, roughly 21% are singletons; the top ten hold 20% to 25%. Sequencing was performed on PBMCs or a T cell subset sorted from them (not recorded which). The receptors originated from a man younger than 35 who had mild COVID-19 (a few samples of this study predate the infection). Cell type and time point are not known.

The gene calls are TRBV5-1 and TRBJ1-1, with D possibly TRBD1 on 6 matching bases. Trimming cost V 4 bases and J 2 bases, with 15 bases left between them. This CDR3 contains 15 residues. Germline V CDR1 and CDR2: SGHRS, YFSETQ. CDR3: CASSVGGGDNTEAFF. DNA of the CDR3: TGCGCCAGCAGCGTTGGAGGGGGGGATAACACTGAAGCTTTCTTT.

The chain employs TRBV7-9 and TRBJ2-2, with TRBD1 matching over 8 bases. V lost 5 bases and J lost 4; bases outside the gene matches: 6. The germline V gene encodes CDR1 SEHNR and CDR2 FQNEAQ (reference sequence). There are 15 residues in the CDR3. CDR3 sequence reads: CASSPGTGPTGELFF. The CDR3 region has the DNA TGTGCCAGCAGCCCCGGGACAGGCCCCACCGGGGAGCTGTTTTTT.

This clonotype was detected only a few times. V gene TRBV20-1 combines with J gene TRBJ1-6; D might be TRBD1 (5 bases). The CDR3 is 17 amino acids. Deletions cut 1 base from V and 4 bases from J, with 17 bases between. Germline CDR1 DFQATT, CDR2 SNEGSKA (reference sequence). CDR3 nucleotide sequence: TGCAGTGCTAGAGGGGGGAGAAGCGGGTCGTATAATTCACCCCTCCACTTT. It yields the protein CSARGGRSGSYNSPLHF.